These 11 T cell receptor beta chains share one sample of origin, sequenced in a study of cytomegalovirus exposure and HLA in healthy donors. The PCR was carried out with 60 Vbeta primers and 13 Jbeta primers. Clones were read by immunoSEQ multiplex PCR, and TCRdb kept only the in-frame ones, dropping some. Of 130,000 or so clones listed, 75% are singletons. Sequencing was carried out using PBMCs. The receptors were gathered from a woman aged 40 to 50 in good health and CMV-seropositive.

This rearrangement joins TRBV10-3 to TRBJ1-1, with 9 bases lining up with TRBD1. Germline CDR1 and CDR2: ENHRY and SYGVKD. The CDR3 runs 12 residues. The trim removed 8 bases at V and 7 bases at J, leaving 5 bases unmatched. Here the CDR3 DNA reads TGTGCCATCCGGGACAGGGCGAATGAAGCTTTCTTT. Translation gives CAIRDRANEAFF.

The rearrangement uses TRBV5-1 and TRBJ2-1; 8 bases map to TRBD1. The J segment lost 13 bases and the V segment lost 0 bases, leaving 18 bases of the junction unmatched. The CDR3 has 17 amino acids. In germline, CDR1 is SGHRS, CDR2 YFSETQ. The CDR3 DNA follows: TGCGCCAGCAGCTTGGCCGGACAGGGACTTGGGATTCGGGGCCAGTTCTTC. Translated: CASSLAGQGLGIRGQFF. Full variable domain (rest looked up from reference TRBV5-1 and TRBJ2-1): KAGVTQTPRYLIKTRGQQVTLSCSPISGHRSVSWYQQTPGQGLQFLFEYFSETQRNKGNFPGRFSGRQFSNSRSEMNVSTLELGDSALYLCASSLAGQGLGIRGQFFGPGTRLTVL.

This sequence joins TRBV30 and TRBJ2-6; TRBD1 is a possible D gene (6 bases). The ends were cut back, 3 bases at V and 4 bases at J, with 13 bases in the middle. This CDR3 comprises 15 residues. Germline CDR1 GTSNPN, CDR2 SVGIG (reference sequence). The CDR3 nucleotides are TGTGCCTGGAGATTTCAGGGGACCGGGGCCAACGTCCTGACTTTC. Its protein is CAWRFQGTGANVLTF.

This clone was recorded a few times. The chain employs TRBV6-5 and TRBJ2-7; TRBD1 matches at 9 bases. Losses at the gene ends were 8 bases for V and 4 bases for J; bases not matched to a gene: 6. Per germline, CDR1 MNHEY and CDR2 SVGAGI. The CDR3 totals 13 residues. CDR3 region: CASAWDREYEQYF. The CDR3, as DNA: TGTGCCAGCGCCTGGGACAGGGAATACGAGCAGTACTTC.

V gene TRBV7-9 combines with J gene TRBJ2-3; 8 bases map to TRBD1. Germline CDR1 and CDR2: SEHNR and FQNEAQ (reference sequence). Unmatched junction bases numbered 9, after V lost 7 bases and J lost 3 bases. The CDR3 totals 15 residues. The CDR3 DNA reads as TGTGCCAGCATATGGGGACAGGATCCGACAGATACGCAGTATTTT. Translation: CASIWGQDPTDTQYF. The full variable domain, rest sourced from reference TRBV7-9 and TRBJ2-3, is DTGVSQNPRHKITKRGQNVTFRCDPISEHNRLYWYRQTLGQGPEFLTYFQNEAQLEKSRLLSDRFSAERPKGSFSTLEIQRTEQGDSAMYLCASIWGQDPTDTQYFGPGTRLTVL.

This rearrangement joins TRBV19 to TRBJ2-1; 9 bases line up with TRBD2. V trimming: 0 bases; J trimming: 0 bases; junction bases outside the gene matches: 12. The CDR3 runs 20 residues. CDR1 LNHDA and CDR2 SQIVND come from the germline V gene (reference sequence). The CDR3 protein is CASSIDGLAGAGSSYNEQFF. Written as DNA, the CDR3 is TGTGCCAGTAGTATAGATGGATTAGCGGGGGCTGGGAGCTCCTACAATGAGCAGTTCTTC.

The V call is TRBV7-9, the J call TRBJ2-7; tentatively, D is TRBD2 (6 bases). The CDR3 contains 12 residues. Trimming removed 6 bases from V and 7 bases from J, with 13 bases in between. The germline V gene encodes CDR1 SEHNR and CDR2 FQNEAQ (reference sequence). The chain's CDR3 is CASRGGEEEQYF. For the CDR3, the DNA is TGTGCCAGCAGGGGCGGGGAAGAGGAGCAGTACTTC. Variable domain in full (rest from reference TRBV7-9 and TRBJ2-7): DTGVSQNPRHKITKRGQNVTFRCDPISEHNRLYWYRQTLGQGPEFLTYFQNEAQLEKSRLLSDRFSAERPKGSFSTLEIQRTEQGDSAMYLCASRGGEEEQYFGPGTRLTVT.

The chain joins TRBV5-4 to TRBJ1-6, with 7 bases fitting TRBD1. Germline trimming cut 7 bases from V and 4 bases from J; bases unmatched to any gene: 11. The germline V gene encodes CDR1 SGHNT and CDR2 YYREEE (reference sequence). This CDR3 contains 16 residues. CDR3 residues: CASAFRSGGYNSPLHF. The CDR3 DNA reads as TGTGCCAGCGCTTTCCGATCAGGGGGATATAATTCACCCCTCCACTTT.

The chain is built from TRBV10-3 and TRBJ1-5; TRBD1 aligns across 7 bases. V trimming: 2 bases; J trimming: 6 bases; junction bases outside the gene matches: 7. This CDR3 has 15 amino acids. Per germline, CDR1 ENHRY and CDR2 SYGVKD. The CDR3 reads CAISETGELSQPQHF. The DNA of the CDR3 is TGTGCCATCAGTGAGACAGGGGAACTGAGTCAGCCCCAGCATTTT.

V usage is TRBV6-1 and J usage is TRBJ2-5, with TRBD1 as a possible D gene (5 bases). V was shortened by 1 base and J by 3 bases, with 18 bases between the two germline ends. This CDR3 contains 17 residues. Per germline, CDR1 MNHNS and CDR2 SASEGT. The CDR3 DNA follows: TGTGCCAGCAGTGAAGTGGACATGGGAAAGGGGAAAGAGACCCAGTACTTC. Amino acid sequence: CASSEVDMGKGKETQYF.

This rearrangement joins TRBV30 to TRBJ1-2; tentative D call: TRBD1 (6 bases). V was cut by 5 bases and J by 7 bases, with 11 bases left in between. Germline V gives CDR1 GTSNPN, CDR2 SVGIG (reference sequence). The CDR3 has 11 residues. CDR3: CAWGTGPGYTF. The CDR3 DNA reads TGTGCCTGGGGAACAGGGCCTGGCTACACCTTC.